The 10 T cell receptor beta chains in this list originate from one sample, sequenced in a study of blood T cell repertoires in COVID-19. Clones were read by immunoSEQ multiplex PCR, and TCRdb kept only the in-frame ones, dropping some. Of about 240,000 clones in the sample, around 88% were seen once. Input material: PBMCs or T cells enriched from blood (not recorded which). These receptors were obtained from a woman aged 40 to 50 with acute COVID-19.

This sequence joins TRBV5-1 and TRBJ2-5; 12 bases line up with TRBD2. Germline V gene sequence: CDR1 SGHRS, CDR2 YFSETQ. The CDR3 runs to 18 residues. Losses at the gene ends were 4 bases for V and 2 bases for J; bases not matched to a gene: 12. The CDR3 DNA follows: TGCGCCAGCAGCCCAAGACTAGCGGGAGTTCGCTTACAAGAGACCCAGTACTTC. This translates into CASSPRLAGVRLQETQYF.

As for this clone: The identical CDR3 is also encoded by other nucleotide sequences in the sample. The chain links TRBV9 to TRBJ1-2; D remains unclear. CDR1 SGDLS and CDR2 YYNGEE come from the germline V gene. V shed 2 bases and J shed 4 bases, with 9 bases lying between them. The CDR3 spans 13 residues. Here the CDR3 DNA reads TGTGCCAGCAGCGTCGGAGATTTCTATGGCTACACCTTC. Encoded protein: CASSVGDFYGYTF.

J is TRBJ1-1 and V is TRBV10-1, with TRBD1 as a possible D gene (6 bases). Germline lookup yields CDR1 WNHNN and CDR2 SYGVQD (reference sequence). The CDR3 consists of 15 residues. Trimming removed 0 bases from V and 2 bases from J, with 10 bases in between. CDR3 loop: CASSESTGQNTEAFF. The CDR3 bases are TGCGCCAGCAGTGAGTCGACGGGACAAAACACTGAAGCTTTCTTT.

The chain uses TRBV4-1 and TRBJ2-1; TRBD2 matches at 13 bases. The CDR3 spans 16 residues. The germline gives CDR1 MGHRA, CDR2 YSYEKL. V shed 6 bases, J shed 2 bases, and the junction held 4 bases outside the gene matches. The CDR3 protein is CASSPGLAGPYNEQFF. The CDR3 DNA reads TGCGCCAGCAGTCCGGGACTAGCGGGACCCTACAATGAGCAGTTCTTC.

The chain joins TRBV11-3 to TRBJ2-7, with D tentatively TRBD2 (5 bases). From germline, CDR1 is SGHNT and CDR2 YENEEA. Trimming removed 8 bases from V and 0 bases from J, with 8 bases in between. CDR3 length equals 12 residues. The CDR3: CASEGSSYEQYF. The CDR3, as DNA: TGTGCCAGCGAGGGCAGCTCCTACGAGCAGTACTTC.

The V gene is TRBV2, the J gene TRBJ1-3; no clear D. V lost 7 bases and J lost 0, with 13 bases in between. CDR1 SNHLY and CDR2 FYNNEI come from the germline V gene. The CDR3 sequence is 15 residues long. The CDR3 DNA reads TGTGCCAGCAACCGGGATCGAAGCTCTGGAAACACCATATATTTT. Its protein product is CASNRDRSSGNTIYF.

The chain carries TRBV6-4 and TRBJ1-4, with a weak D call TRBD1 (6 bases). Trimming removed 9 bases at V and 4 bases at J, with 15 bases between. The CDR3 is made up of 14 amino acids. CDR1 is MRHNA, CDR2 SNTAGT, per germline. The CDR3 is CARRNGQNNEKLFF. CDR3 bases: TGTGCCAGAAGAAACGGACAGAATAATGAAAAACTGTTTTTT.

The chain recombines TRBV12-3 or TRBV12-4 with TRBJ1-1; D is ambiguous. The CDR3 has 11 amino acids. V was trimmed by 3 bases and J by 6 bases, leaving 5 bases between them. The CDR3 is CASSLVAEAFF. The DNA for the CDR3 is TGTGCCAGCAGTTTGGTAGCTGAAGCTTTCTTT.

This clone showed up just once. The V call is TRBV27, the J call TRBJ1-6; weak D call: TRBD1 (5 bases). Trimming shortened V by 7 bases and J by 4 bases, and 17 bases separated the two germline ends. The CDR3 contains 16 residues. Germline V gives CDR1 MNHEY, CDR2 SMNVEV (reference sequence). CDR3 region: CASTQQRGQYNSPLHF. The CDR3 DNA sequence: TGTGCCAGCACCCAACAAAGGGGCCAGTATAATTCACCCCTCCACTTT.

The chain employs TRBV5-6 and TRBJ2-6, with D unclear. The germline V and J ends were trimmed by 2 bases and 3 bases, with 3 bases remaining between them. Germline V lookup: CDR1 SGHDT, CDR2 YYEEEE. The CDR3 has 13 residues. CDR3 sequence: CASSFFGANVLTF. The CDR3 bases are TGTGCCAGCAGCTTCTTTGGGGCCAACGTCCTGACTTTC.